Below, one T cell receptor beta chain is given with its context. The target of this receptor is not known. Base qualities are not provided; no much larger clone lies one nucleotide away. TCRbeta CDR3 regions were amplified from genomic DNA using the immunoSEQ Assay, a bias-controlled multiplex PCR. As for the original processing: Nucleated cell counts per sample were estimated from amplification of reference gene primers within the assay. To quantify the absolute abundance of each unique TCRbeta CDR3 rearrangement, sequence reads were collapsed and filtered. For each sample, productive Simpson clonality was calculated as the square root of Simpson's diversity index over productive rearrangements. TCRdb limited this immuneACCESS table to in-frame rearrangements with V and J called. A share of clones is missing; checked studies link under half to unresolved V genes, and the rest is unexplained. Clone size and the V and J calls come from that table; the DNA yielded D and trimming. The sample profile shows a few hundred thousand clones; about nine tenths of them were found once. 5.5% to 8.5% of the sample comes from the top ten.

This entry comes from a study of blood T cell repertoires in COVID-19 (dated by TCRdb to between 2020 and 2021). In the study overall: For ImmuneRACE Cohort 3, a participant was defined as recovered based on two consecutive negative NP/OP PCR tests, clearance by a healthcare professional, or resolution of symptoms. The dataset comprised deeply sampled blood TCRbeta repertoires from subjects exposed to, actively infected with, or recovered from COVID-19. A freely available public database, intended as a resource for researchers studying the immune response to SARS-CoV-2, is where the repertoires were released. The material from the prospective study consisted of cDNA or gDNA derived from T cells, B-cell-depleted T cells, or PBMCs. Samples from collaborators originated in the United States, Italy and Spain and spanned both the acute and convalescent phases of COVID-19. Nearly every sample came with metadata listing a de-identified subject ID, COVID-19 status, age in years and sex. Samples were obtained from the ongoing ImmuneRACE study (first 160 participants) and from 1,254 subjects provided by 6 global collaborators. Where available, HLA class I and class II types were obtained from metadata supplied by the sample provider rather than from assay-based typing.

Summary of the overall study and its limitations: The quantity of clinical and demographic metadata differed by source and by participant and was supplied without curation.

Participants in the prospective study were enrolled through a virtual design, were aged about 18 to 100 years, and lived in roughly 24 United States geographic areas. Cohort assignment in the prospective study relied on participant-reported clinical history from a screening survey and a study questionnaire. In the prospective study, mobile phlebotomists collected whole blood, serum and a nasopharyngeal or oropharyngeal swab from each participant. Participants in the prospective study had the option to provide additional blood draws and questionnaires over an approximately 2-month period. Before DNA extraction, prospective study blood samples were shipped either frozen or at room temperature. The TCR sequence derives from a man between 25 and 39 years old in a cohort exposed to, infected with or recovered from COVID-19 (not recorded which). Sequenced material: PBMCs or T cells enriched from blood (not recorded which).

The sequence in DNA is TGCGCCAGCAGCCATGCTCCGGGACTCATAAACACAGATACGCAGTATTTT. Its translation is CASSHAPGLINTDTQYF. This receptor chain uses TRBV4-1 and TRBJ2-3; perhaps TRBD2 is the D gene, with 6 bases matching. V and J lose 3 bases and 2 bases, and a span of 18 bases separates them. The CDR3 contains 17 residues, cysteine and phenylalanine counted. CDR3 DNA only is kept here, 51 bases in frame from base 1. Looking up the germline V gene yields CDR1 MGHRA and CDR2 YSYEKL.